The clone carrying this TCR beta chain was detected only a few times. Trimming stripped 5 bases from V and 7 bases from J, with 9 bases between. In germline, CDR1 is SGHDN, CDR2 FVKESK. The CDR3 has 11 amino acids. cDNA synthesis used the whole RNA isolate, giving expressed TCRB sequences. Deep immunoSEQ sequencing covered naive, central memory and regulatory T cell samples. Using immunoSEQ multiplex PCR, the repertoire was profiled, and TCRdb retains in-frame clones only, with some absent. The sample carries around 320,000 clones, around 15% recorded once. This record belongs to a study of beta chain features in type 1 diabetes.

The TCR comes from a man younger than 45 in good health. Sequencing was performed on central memory CD4+ T cells from blood. The chain carries TRBV14 and TRBJ2-7, with D hard to call. The CDR3 spells CASSFLGEQYF. In DNA, the CDR3 is TGTGCCAGCAGCTTTCTTGGGGAGCAGTACTTC.